The clone carrying this T cell receptor beta chain has a handful of counts. V lost 2 bases to trimming and J lost 2 bases, with 6 bases between them. Germline CDR1 is MNHEY and CDR2 is SVGAGI. CDR3 size: 13 residues. This sample was taken from a study of blood T cell repertoires in COVID-19. On the study more broadly: Researchers got acute and convalescent COVID-19 samples from the United States, Italy and Spain. In each case, the material was cDNA or gDNA derived from T cells, B-cell-depleted T cells, or PBMCs.

In the source study's methods: Quantification of nucleated cells was approximated via reference gene primer amplification. Sequenced by immunoSEQ multiplex PCR; TCRdb stores in-frame clones only, minus some. Clone size and the V and J calls come from that table; the DNA yielded D and trimming. The table includes about 90,000 clones, approximately 77% detected once. The clonotype originates from an elderly woman with acute or convalescent COVID-19. This chain uses TRBV6-5 with TRBJ1-2; D gene uncertain. Sequences were obtained from peripheral blood. The CDR3 DNA reads TGTGCCAGCAGTTACAGTCAGAACTATGGCTACACCTTC. As protein: CASSYSQNYGYTF.